This passage covers 5 T cell receptor beta chains from one sample sequenced in a study of cytomegalovirus exposure and HLA in healthy donors. The primer mix had 60 Vbeta and 13 Jbeta primers. Sequencing used immunoSEQ multiplex PCR; TCRdb keeps in-frame clones, though not all of them. This table has around 130,000 clones, about 73% appearing once. The sample comprised PBMCs. The receptors stem from a human donor in good health.

The rearrangement uses TRBV27 and TRBJ1-6; D call uncertain. The V end lost 1 base, the J end lost 9 bases, and 13 bases lay between the germline ends. CDR3 length: 15 amino acids. Germline V CDR1 and CDR2: MNHEY, SMNVEV (reference sequence). CDR3 nucleotide sequence: TGTGCCAGCAGTTTATATGGTCCAGATCCTTCACCCCTCCACTTT. It translates to CASSLYGPDPSPLHF.

This rearrangement joins TRBV19 to TRBJ2-5; 7 positions agree with TRBD1. Judging by the DNA end, TRBJ2-7 fits better; the J call may be wrong. The CDR3 contains 16 residues. CDR1 and CDR2 from the germline V gene are LNHDA and SQIVND (reference sequence). CDR3 coding DNA: TGTGCCAGTAGTAATTCCTGGGACAGAATGTCCTACGAGCAGTACTTC. Protein product: CASSNSWDRMSYEQYF.

The chain carries TRBV5-8 and TRBJ1-2, with TRBD1 matching 8 bases. There are 14 residues in the CDR3. In germline, CDR1 is SGHTS, CDR2 YDEGEE. J lost 5 bases, V lost 0 bases, and 3 bases had no gene match. CDR3 region: CASSLGTGQYGYTF. CDR3 coding DNA: TGTGCCAGCAGCTTGGGGACAGGGCAATATGGCTACACCTTC.

The chain carries TRBV7-9 and TRBJ1-1; D is undetermined. V was clipped by 2 bases and J by 4 bases, with 8 bases between them. Germline values: CDR1 SEHNR, CDR2 FQNEAQ (reference sequence). The CDR3 is made up of 13 amino acids. The CDR3 loop reads CASSLYRGTEAFF. The CDR3 nucleotides are TGTGCCAGCAGCTTATATCGAGGCACTGAAGCTTTCTTT.

This clone has just one count. The rearrangement uses TRBV27 and TRBJ1-2; 10 bases are a match to TRBD1. The CDR3 is 16 residues long. J was trimmed by 8 bases and V by 2 bases; bases with no gene match: 11. The germline V gene encodes CDR1 MNHEY and CDR2 SMNVEV (reference sequence). CDR3 DNA: TGTGCCAGCAGTTTAGGGGTCGGAGGGACAGGGGACGGCTACACCTTC. Its protein product is CASSLGVGGTGDGYTF.